The source of this TCR beta chain is a study of CD8 T cells in ankylosing spondylitis. Remarks on this clonotype: No antigen is known for it.

Regarding the study as a whole: Earlier reports found some motif variants in synovial fluid and blood in reactive arthritis. Those disease-linked clones were CD8+; they were also relatively rare in peripheral blood. Disease-linked clones were reportedly significantly enriched in matched ankylosing spondylitis synovial fluid. Roughly eight highly homologous variants made up a TCR beta motif that seemed to typify ankylosing spondylitis blood.

Germline values: CDR1 MNHEY, CDR2 SVGEGT. The V end lost 7 bases, the J end lost 2 bases, and 12 bases lay between the germline ends. The length of the CDR3 is 14 residues. Construction of TCR beta libraries was performed using quantitative 5'-RACE with molecular barcodes. TCRdb re-called the 5' RACE reads through MiXCR, storing one row per CDR3 protein. The sample lists approximately 540,000 distinct CDR3 sequences; approximately 12% were seen once. This receptor was taken from a male donor with ankylosing spondylitis. The sequenced material came from blood, either unsorted or a sorted T cell fraction (not recorded which). This sequence joins TRBV6-2 or TRBV6-3 and TRBJ2-1, with D possibly matching TRBD2 (5 bases). CDR3 region: CASNPRETYNEQFF. Here the CDR3 DNA reads TGTGCCAGCAACCCTCGGGAAACCTACAATGAGCAGTTCTTC.